This entry concerns a single T cell receptor beta chain. Its antigen target is currently unknown. Nothing much larger sits one base from this clone, and base qualities are not available. The data derive from a study of T cell changes during pregnancy in multiple sclerosis (dated by TCRdb to between 2017 and 2020). For the wider study: The study looked at changes in the T cell repertoire across pregnancy in women with multiple sclerosis.

CDR1 and CDR2 are drawn from the germline V gene (reference sequence): LNHNV, YYDKDF. V loses 6 bases, J loses 2 bases, and the germline ends lie 9 bases apart. Counted from cysteine to phenylalanine, this CDR3 has 13 amino acids. The CDR3 DNA has 39 bases and is translated from base 1. Libraries were made using the immunoSEQ multiplex PCR assay. In TCRdb, the immuneACCESS table is reduced to in-frame sequences with V and J assigned. These tables do not hold every clone; where another copy was compared, an unresolved V gene accounts for under half, and the others remain unexplained. Across this sample there are some 130,000 clones, with roughly 97% seen only once. The ten largest make up more than 0.4% of the sample.

The receptor was isolated from a female donor with multiple sclerosis, enrolled in a pregnancy study. Sequenced here: peripheral blood, sampled after pregnancy. The rearranged segments are TRBV15 and TRBJ2-3, with the D gene not clear enough to name. The DNA sequence is TGTGCCACCAGGAGCCCGGTCACAGATACGCAGTATTTT. It translates as CATRSPVTDTQYF.